This T cell receptor beta chain was profiled in a study of OX40 agonist ivuxolimab in advanced cancers. On the study more broadly: Patients were treated with intravenous ivuxolimab, dosed at 0.01 to 10 mg/kg and infused every 2 weeks. Three patients had partial responses: one hepatocellular carcinoma, two cutaneous melanoma. Study-wide points: By week 6 at 0.1 to 3.0 mg/kg, blood CD4+ and CD8+ T cells had expanded clonally. There were, on average, more expanded clones in CD8+ T cells than in CD4+.

Concerning this clone: Its matching antigen is unknown.

The assay was immunoSEQ multiplex PCR, and TCRdb's table has in-frame clones only and misses some. Of about 79,000 clones in the sample, around 85% were seen once. V lost 3 bases, J lost 2 bases, and 6 bases stayed unmatched. This CDR3 has 16 amino acids. Germline V gene sequence: CDR1 SGHAT, CDR2 FQNNGV. This rearrangement joins TRBV11-2 to TRBJ2-5; TRBD2 aligns across 10 bases. The receptor was isolated from an adult with an advanced solid tumor such as melanoma, head and neck, liver or kidney cancer. The sequenced sample was CD4+ or CD8+ T cells sorted from blood, obtained in a trial of the OX40 agonist ivuxolimab. The CDR3 loop is CASSLIAGGPQETQYF. CDR3 sequence (DNA): TGTGCCAGCAGCTTGATAGCGGGGGGCCCTCAAGAGACCCAGTACTTC.